These 15 T cell receptor beta chains share one sample of origin, sequenced in a study of blood T cell repertoires in COVID-19 (dated by TCRdb to 2020 to 2022). The protocol used for the library was the immunoSEQ multiplex PCR assay. Imported from immuneACCESS, the table was reduced by TCRdb to in-frame sequences with V and J called. These copies leave out some clones; in studies compared against another copy, an unresolved V gene accounts for under half, and the cause of the remainder is not known. The sample data list some 250,000 clones, and around 90% of these were observed just once. Clones ranked in the top ten supply around 0.91% of the sample. Sample: peripheral blood. Every receptor here comes from a woman aged 40 to 49 who had recovered from COVID-19.

The chain links TRBV15 to TRBJ2-7; no definite D call. The CDR3 has 14 amino acids. Per germline, CDR1 LNHNV and CDR2 YYDKDF (reference sequence). Between the trimmed V and J ends, which lost 0 bases and 2 bases, there was a span of 8 bases. CDR3 in amino acids: CATSRDTVTYEQYF. The DNA of the CDR3 is TGTGCCACCAGCAGAGATACAGTAACCTACGAGCAGTACTTC. Full variable domain (missing parts from reference TRBV15 and TRBJ2-7): DAMVIQNPRYQVTQFGKPVTLSCSQTLNHNVMYWYQQKSSQAPKLLFHYYDKDFNNEADTPDNFQSRRPNTSFCFLDIRSPGLGDTAMYLCATSRDTVTYEQYFGPGTRLTVT.

The J gene is TRBJ2-5, the V gene TRBV12-3 or TRBV12-4; 10 bases are a match to TRBD2. The length of the CDR3 is 12 residues. V gave up 6 bases and J gave up 7 bases; unmatched junction bases: 2. Here the CDR3 reads CASRSSGGTQYF. The CDR3 DNA reads TGTGCCAGCAGGTCTAGCGGGGGGACCCAGTACTTC.

J is TRBJ2-5 and V is TRBV5-1; 7 nucleotides line up with TRBD1. V lost 6 bases, J lost 4 bases, and 12 bases stayed unmatched. The CDR3 is 15 residues long. Germline V gives CDR1 SGHRS, CDR2 YFSETQ. The CDR3 loop is CASNSGQLTGETQYF. Written as DNA, the CDR3 is TGCGCCAGCAACTCGGGACAGTTGACGGGAGAGACCCAGTACTTC.

A few counts support this clone. The J gene is TRBJ2-7, the V gene TRBV2, with TRBD1 as a possible D gene (6 bases). CDR1 and CDR2 from the germline V gene are SNHLY and FYNNEI. This CDR3 comprises 12 residues. The germline V and J ends were trimmed by 4 bases and 4 bases, with 8 bases remaining between them. CDR3 sequence reads: CASSAQGYEQYV. The CDR3 DNA follows: TGTGCCAGCAGTGCCCAGGGGTACGAGCAGTACGTC.

The CDR3: CASSSTPLVGGVTGELFF. DNA for the CDR3: TGTGCCAGCAGCTCCACCCCCCTAGTGGGAGGTGTCACCGGGGAGCTGTTTTTT. The rearrangement joins TRBV7-9 to TRBJ2-2, with a possible D match to TRBD2 (6 bases). The germline V gene has CDR1 SEHNR and CDR2 FQNEAQ (reference sequence). The CDR3 has 18 residues. V lost 4 bases and J lost 4, with 22 bases in between.

This clone showed up just once. This chain uses TRBV19 with TRBJ2-2, with D hard to call. Looked up from germline, CDR1 is LNHDA and CDR2 is SQIVND (reference sequence). Trimming removed 0 bases from V and 5 bases from J, with 10 bases in between. The CDR3 length is 15 residues. The CDR3 nucleotides are TGTGCCAGTAGTATAGATGCTCCCGGGACCGGGGAGCTGTTTTTT. Its protein is CASSIDAPGTGELFF. The whole variable domain, filled in from reference TRBV19 and TRBJ2-2, reads DGGITQSPKYLFRKEGQNVTLSCEQNLNHDAMYWYRQDPGQGLRLIYYSQIVNDFQKGDIAEGYSVSREKKESFPLTVTSAQKNPTAFYLCASSIDAPGTGELFFGEGSRLTVL.

The gene calls are TRBV2 and TRBJ1-2; possible D gene TRBD1, 5 bases. The CDR3 has 13 amino acids. Trimming left V 6 bases short and J 5 bases short, with 13 bases between. Germline V lookup: CDR1 SNHLY, CDR2 FYNNEI. CDR3 sequence reads: CASRRGVGYGYTF. The CDR3 DNA is TGTGCCAGCAGACGGGGGGTTGGATATGGCTACACCTTC.

The J gene is TRBJ2-5, the V gene TRBV3-1 (or the pseudogene TRBV3-2); 7 positions agree with TRBD2. This CDR3 has 15 amino acids. Looked up from germline, CDR1 is LGHDT and CDR2 is YNNKEL (reference sequence). The ends lost 5 bases at V and 4 bases at J; junction bases unmatched: 10. The CDR3 here is CASSTRVGGSETQYF. The CDR3 DNA is TGTGCCAGCAGCACCCGGGTGGGAGGGTCAGAGACCCAGTACTTC.

The chain joins TRBV30 to TRBJ2-7; no clear D gene. The CDR3 spans 16 residues. CDR1 GTSNPN and CDR2 SVGIG come from the germline V gene (reference sequence). Trimming pared 0 bases from V and 0 bases from J, leaving 15 bases between. This chain's CDR3 is CAWSVARLGSSYEQYF. The CDR3, as DNA: TGTGCCTGGAGTGTAGCCCGTCTGGGCAGCTCCTACGAGCAGTACTTC.

The genes are TRBV7-3 and TRBJ2-7; tentative D call: TRBD1 (6 bases). Trimming removed 5 bases from V and 0 bases from J, with 11 bases in between. Germline CDR1 SGHTA, CDR2 FQGTGA. The CDR3 runs to 14 residues. The CDR3 sequence is CASSPSGASYEQYF. In DNA form, the CDR3 reads TGTGCCAGCAGCCCGTCAGGGGCCTCCTACGAGCAGTACTTC.

The V gene is TRBV21-1, the J gene TRBJ2-1; the table calls TRBD1, which could not be checked here. TRBV21-1 is a listed pseudogene. The CDR3 spans 14 residues. The CDR3 DNA reads as TGTGCCAGCTCCCCAGTGGTCCCGCACAATGAGCAGTTCTTC. Translated: CASSPVVPHNEQFF.

This chain links TRBV13 with TRBJ2-3; possible D gene TRBD2, 6 bases. Germline V gene sequence: CDR1 PRHDT, CDR2 FYEKMQ (reference sequence). The V gene lost 5 bases and the J gene lost 2 bases, with 17 bases spanning the gap. The CDR3 loop spans 16 amino acids. The CDR3 bases are TGTGCCAGCAGCCCCCGCGTGGGAGGCCCCACAGATACGCAGTATTTT. The encoded protein is CASSPRVGGPTDTQYF.

This chain links TRBV21-1 with TRBJ2-7; the table's D call TRBD2 went unverified against the DNA. TRBV21-1 is tagged as a pseudogene. This CDR3 contains 16 residues. In nucleotides, the CDR3 is TGTGCCAGCAGCAAAAAGGGGGATAGCGGGGCCTACGAGCAGTACGTC. Translated, it gives CASSKKGDSGAYEQYV.

The chain couples TRBV19 to TRBJ1-5; D unresolved. Germline CDR1 and CDR2: LNHDA and SQIVND (reference sequence). Trimming shortened V by 1 base and J by 0 bases, and 13 bases separated the two germline ends. This CDR3 is built from 17 residues. Written as DNA, the CDR3 is TGTGCCAGTAGTATAGGAGAGGGCTCCTATAGCAATCAGCCCCAGCATTTT. This translates into CASSIGEGSYSNQPQHF.

The V gene is TRBV9, the J gene TRBJ2-1; 15 nucleotides match TRBD2. The CDR3 length is 16 residues. CDR1 is SGDLS and CDR2 is YYNGEE in the germline V gene. Unmatched junction bases numbered 7, after V lost 3 bases and J lost 9 bases. This chain's CDR3 is CASSGLGLAGGREQFF. In nucleotides, the CDR3 is TGTGCCAGCAGCGGACTCGGACTAGCGGGAGGGCGTGAGCAGTTCTTC. Supplemented by reference TRBV9 and TRBJ2-1, the full variable domain reads DSGVTQTPKHLITATGQRVTLRCSPRSGDLSVYWYQQSLDQGLQFLIQYYNGEERAKGNILERFSAQQFPDLHSELNLSSLELGDSALYFCASSGLGLAGGREQFFGPGTRLTVL.